Each of the 11 T cell receptor beta chains below was sequenced from the same sample in a study of shared clonotypes between healthy human individuals. Method: immunoSEQ multiplex PCR; TCRdb's copy keeps in-frame clones and lacks some. The table has about 1.5 million clones, under 99% seen once. Sequencing input: naive CD4+ T cells sorted from blood. Subset described: CD45RA+ positively selected. The origin of the receptors is a man younger than 40 in good health.

This clone has only one observation. The gene calls are TRBV5-4 and TRBJ2-5; 9 nucleotides line up with TRBD1. CDR3 length equals 14 residues. Trimming removed 7 bases from V and 4 bases from J; junction bases left unmatched: 8. CDR1 is SGHNT, CDR2 YYREEE, per germline (reference sequence). In DNA form, the CDR3 reads TGTGCCAGCTACAAACAGGGGGCGAGAGAGACCCAGTACTTC. It specifies CASYKQGARETQYF.

In this sample, this clone turned up once. This chain joins TRBV7-8 and TRBJ2-1, with 8 bases identical to TRBD1. V trimming: 1 base; J trimming: 6 bases; junction bases outside the gene matches: 5. The CDR3 sequence is 15 residues long. Germline values: CDR1 SGHVS, CDR2 FQNEAQ. DNA of the CDR3: TGTGCCAGCAGCTTAGGCCCGGACAGGGTCAATGAGCAGTTCTTC. Translation: CASSLGPDRVNEQFF.

This clone has just one count. This rearrangement joins TRBV5-1 to TRBJ2-1; 11 bases fit TRBD2. The CDR3 is 16 residues long. J gave up 4 bases and V 4 bases, and 7 bases lay outside the gene matches. Germline V gene sequence: CDR1 SGHRS, CDR2 YFSETQ. The DNA of the CDR3 is TGCGCCAGCAGCCTGGCTAGCGGGGGGCTTTACAATGAGCAGTTCTTC. This codes for CASSLASGGLYNEQFF.

The chain employs TRBV28 and TRBJ1-4, with D perhaps TRBD1 (6 bases). The germline CDR1 and CDR2 sequences are MDHEN and SYDVKM. CDR3 length: 16 amino acids. V was trimmed by 3 bases and J by 7 bases, leaving 18 bases between them. CDR3: CASSLGRGRGIEKLFF. The CDR3 DNA reads as TGTGCCAGCAGTTTGGGGCGGGGCAGGGGAATTGAAAAACTGTTTTTT. The variable domain in full, completed from reference TRBV28 and TRBJ1-4, reads DVKVTQSSRYLVKRTGEKVFLECVQDMDHENMFWYRQDPGLGLRLIYFSYDVKMKEKGDIPEGYSVSREKKERFSLILESASTNQTSMYLCASSLGRGRGIEKLFFGSGTQLSVL.

The V call is TRBV5-4, the J call TRBJ2-1; weak D call: TRBD1 (5 bases). Germline-derived CDR1 and CDR2 are SGHNT and YYREEE (reference sequence). V was cut by 2 bases and J by 6 bases, with 12 bases left in between. The CDR3 covers 14 residues. CDR3 loop: CASSLRPQGNEQFF. DNA for the CDR3: TGTGCCAGCAGCTTAAGGCCCCAGGGCAATGAGCAGTTCTTC.

The J gene is TRBJ2-7, the V gene TRBV7-2; 7 bases align to TRBD1. The trim removed 5 bases at V and 6 bases at J, leaving 10 bases unmatched. The CDR3 loop spans 14 amino acids. Germline-derived CDR1 and CDR2 are SGHTA and FQGNSA. The CDR3 spells CASSPILNRGEQYF. The CDR3 DNA reads TGTGCCAGCAGCCCCATCCTCAACAGGGGCGAGCAGTACTTC.

This clone was seen only once. Other DNA sequences of this sample code for an identical CDR3. The rearrangement uses TRBV5-1 and TRBJ2-7; 8 positions match TRBD2. The CDR3 is 14 residues long. The V gene end was trimmed by 3 bases and the J gene end by 4 bases; junction bases not matched to a gene: 6. Per germline, CDR1 SGHRS and CDR2 YFSETQ. In DNA, the CDR3 is TGCGCCAGCAGCTCGAGTGGCGGGGGGTACGAGCAGTACTTC. This codes for CASSSSGGGYEQYF.

The rearrangement links TRBV19 to TRBJ2-5; no firm D call. Germline values: CDR1 LNHDA, CDR2 SQIVND (reference sequence). The ends were cut back, 3 bases at V and 5 bases at J, with 19 bases in the middle. The CDR3 is made up of 16 amino acids. The CDR3 nucleotides are TGTGCCAGTAGTATGTTGGTCCAGCCAGGTTCTGAGACCCAGTACTTC. Translated: CASSMLVQPGSETQYF.

The J gene is TRBJ2-5, the V gene TRBV9, with 8 bases that match TRBD1. Trimming cost V 4 bases and J 0 bases; bases outside gene matches: 5. Germline V gene sequence: CDR1 SGDLS, CDR2 YYNGEE. The CDR3 is made up of 15 amino acids. CDR3: CASSLSTGDQETQYF. The CDR3 nucleotides are TGTGCCAGCAGCCTCTCGACAGGGGACCAAGAGACCCAGTACTTC.

As concerns this clone: The identical CDR3 is also encoded by other nucleotide sequences in the sample. The chain recombines TRBV20-1 with TRBJ2-5; D gene ambiguous. This CDR3 is 11 amino acids long. The germline V and J ends were trimmed by 7 bases and 2 bases, with 8 bases remaining between them. CDR1 DFQATT and CDR2 SNEGSKA come from the germline V gene (reference sequence). The CDR3 DNA is TGCAGTGTAAGAGTTCAAGAGACCCAGTACTTC. Amino acid sequence: CSVRVQETQYF.

This chain joins TRBV4-3 and TRBJ2-2, with D possibly TRBD2 on 6 matching bases. This CDR3 spans 15 amino acids. V shed 2 bases and J shed 4 bases, with 11 bases lying between them. CDR1 and CDR2 (germline): LGHNA, YSLEER. This chain's CDR3 is CASSQPGALTGELFF. The CDR3 DNA is TGCGCCAGCAGCCAACCGGGAGCACTCACCGGGGAGCTGTTTTTT.